This T cell receptor (beta chain) is drawn from a study of control samples from healthy donors and cancer patients. The ends were cut back, 4 bases at V and 1 base at J, with 10 bases in the middle. Germline V gene data show CDR1 as MGHRA and CDR2 as YSYEKL. The length of the CDR3 is 14 residues. Clones were sequenced by immunoSEQ multiplex PCR, and TCRdb holds only the in-frame ones, with some missing. The data hold tens of thousands of clones, with 94% observed a single time. This receptor was obtained from a woman under 30 in good health. V gene TRBV4-1 combines with J gene TRBJ1-2, with D perhaps TRBD1 (6 bases). Specimen: blood. Here the CDR3 reads CASSPTGFNYGYTF. The CDR3 coding sequence is TGCGCCAGCAGCCCCACAGGGTTTAACTATGGCTACACCTTC.